This TCR beta chain was found in a study of T-cell reconstitution after alpha-beta-depleted transplantation in children. This CDR3 has 15 amino acids. CDR1 is KGHSH and CDR2 is LQKENI in the germline V gene. V was pared by 2 bases and J by 2 bases, with 13 bases between. Preparing the TCRbeta library involved the use of unique molecular identifiers. TCRdb used MiXCR to reprocess the PCR reads, holding one entry per CDR3 protein. The data show 140,000 to 150,000 distinct CDR3 sequences, with around 8.8% seen just once and less than 20% held by the top ten. This clonotype was found many times. What it binds is unknown. General study results and limits: After transplant, at about two months, alpha-beta T cells were reportedly derived from several hundred expanded graft clones. At the one-year point after transplant, T-cell counts and TCRbeta diversity were found to come mostly from T cells that had been newly produced. Some patients owed their high day-60 TCRbeta diversity to surviving recipient T cells and thymic progenitors.

The TCR was taken from a female patient aged 2 to 10 who had a stem cell transplant for congenital amegakaryocytic thrombocytopenia, so the T cells may come from the graft donor. The chain couples TRBV18 to TRBJ2-7; possibly TRBD1 for D (6 bases). The specimen comprised PBMCs, mostly from graft donor cells, sampled 180 days after TCRalphabeta/CD19-depleted stem cell transplant. The CDR3 nucleotides are TGTGCCAGCTCACCAGGGGGTGCAGGGGCCTACGAGCAGTACTTC. Translated, it gives CASSPGGAGAYEQYF.